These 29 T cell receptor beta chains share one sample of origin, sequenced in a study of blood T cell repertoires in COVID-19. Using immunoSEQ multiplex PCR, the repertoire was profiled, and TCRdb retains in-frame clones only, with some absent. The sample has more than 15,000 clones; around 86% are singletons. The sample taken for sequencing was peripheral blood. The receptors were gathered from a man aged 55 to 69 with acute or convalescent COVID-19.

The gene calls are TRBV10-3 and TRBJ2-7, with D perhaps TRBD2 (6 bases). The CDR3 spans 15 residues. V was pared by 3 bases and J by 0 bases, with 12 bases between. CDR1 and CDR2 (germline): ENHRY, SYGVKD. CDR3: CAISETGERSYEQYF. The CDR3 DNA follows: TGTGCCATCAGTGAAACGGGGGAACGCTCCTACGAGCAGTACTTC.

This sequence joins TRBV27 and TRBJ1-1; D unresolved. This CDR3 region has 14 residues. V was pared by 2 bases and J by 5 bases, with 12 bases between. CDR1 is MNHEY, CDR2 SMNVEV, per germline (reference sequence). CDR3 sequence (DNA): TGTGCCAGCAGTTTAGAGGGCGGGTGGACTGAAGCTTTCTTT. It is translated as CASSLEGGWTEAFF.

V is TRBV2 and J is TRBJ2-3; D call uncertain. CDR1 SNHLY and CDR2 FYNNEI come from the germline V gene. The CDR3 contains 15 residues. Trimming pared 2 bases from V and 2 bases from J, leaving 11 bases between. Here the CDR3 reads CASSEIRLYTDTQYF. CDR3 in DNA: TGTGCCAGCAGTGAAATAAGACTTTACACAGATACGCAGTATTTT.

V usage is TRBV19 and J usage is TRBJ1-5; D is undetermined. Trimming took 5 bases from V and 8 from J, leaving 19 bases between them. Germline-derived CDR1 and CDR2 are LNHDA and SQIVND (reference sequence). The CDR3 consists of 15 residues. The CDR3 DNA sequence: TGTGCCAGTAGTTCGGAGGGTTTAGGGCATGAGCCCCAGCATTTT. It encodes CASSSEGLGHEPQHF.

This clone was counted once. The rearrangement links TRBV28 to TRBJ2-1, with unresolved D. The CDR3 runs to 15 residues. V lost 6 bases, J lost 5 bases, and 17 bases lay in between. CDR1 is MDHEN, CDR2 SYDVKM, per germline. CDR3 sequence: CASSSRNRWNNEQFF. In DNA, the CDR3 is TGTGCCAGCAGCTCACGGAACAGATGGAACAATGAGCAGTTCTTC.

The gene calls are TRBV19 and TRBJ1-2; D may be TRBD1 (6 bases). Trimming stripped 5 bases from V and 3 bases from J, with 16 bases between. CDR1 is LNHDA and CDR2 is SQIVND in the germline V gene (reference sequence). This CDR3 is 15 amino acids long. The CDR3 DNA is TGTGCCAGTAGTCCAGATGGGACACTCCACTATGGCTACACCTTC. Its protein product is CASSPDGTLHYGYTF.

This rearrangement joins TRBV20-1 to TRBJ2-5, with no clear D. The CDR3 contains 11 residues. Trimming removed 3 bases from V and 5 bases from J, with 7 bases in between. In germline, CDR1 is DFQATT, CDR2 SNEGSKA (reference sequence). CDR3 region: CSARWQETQYF. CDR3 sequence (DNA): TGCAGTGCTAGGTGGCAGGAGACCCAGTACTTC.

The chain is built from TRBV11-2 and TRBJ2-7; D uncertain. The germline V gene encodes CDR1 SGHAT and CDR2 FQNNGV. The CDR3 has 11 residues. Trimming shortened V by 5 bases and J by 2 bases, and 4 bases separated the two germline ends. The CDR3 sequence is CASSPAYEQYF. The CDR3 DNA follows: TGTGCCAGCAGCCCGGCCTACGAGCAGTACTTC.

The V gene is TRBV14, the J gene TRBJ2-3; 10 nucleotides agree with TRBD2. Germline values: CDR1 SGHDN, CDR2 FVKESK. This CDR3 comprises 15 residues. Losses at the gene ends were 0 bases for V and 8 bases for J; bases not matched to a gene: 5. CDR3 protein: CASSQDLAGESTQYF. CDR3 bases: TGTGCCAGCAGCCAAGATCTAGCGGGGGAAAGTACGCAGTATTTT.

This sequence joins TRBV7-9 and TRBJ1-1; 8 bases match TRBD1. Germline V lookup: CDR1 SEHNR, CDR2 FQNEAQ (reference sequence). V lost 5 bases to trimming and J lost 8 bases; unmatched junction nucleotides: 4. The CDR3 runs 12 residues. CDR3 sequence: CASSARQGEAFF. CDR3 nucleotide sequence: TGTGCCAGCAGCGCTAGACAGGGGGAAGCTTTCTTT.

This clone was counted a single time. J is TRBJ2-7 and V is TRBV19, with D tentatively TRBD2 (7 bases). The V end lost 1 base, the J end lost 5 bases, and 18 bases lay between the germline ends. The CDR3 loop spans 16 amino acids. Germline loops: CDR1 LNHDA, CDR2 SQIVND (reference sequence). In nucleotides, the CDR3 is TGTGCCAGTAGTATAGGGGGGGGCAAATTCAGCCACGAGCAGTACTTC. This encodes CASSIGGGKFSHEQYF.

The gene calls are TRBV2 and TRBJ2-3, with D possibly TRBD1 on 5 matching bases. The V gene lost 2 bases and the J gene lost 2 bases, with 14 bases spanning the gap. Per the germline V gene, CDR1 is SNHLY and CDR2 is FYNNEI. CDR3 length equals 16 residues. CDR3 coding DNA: TGTGCCAGCAGTGAAAAAGCAGGGTACGCCACAGATACGCAGTATTTT. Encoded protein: CASSEKAGYATDTQYF.

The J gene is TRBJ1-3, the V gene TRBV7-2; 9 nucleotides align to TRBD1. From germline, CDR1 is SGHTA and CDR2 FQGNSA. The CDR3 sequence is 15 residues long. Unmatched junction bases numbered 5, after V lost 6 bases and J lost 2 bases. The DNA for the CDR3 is TGTGCCAGCAGAACCGGGACAGGGACTGGAAACACCATATATTTT. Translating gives CASRTGTGTGNTIYF.

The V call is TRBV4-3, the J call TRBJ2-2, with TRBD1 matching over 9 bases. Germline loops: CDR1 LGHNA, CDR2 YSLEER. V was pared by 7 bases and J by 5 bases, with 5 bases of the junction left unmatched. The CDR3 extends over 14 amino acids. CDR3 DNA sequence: TGCGCCAGCAAGACAGGGGGAGAGACCGGGGAGCTGTTTTTT. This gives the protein CASKTGGETGELFF.

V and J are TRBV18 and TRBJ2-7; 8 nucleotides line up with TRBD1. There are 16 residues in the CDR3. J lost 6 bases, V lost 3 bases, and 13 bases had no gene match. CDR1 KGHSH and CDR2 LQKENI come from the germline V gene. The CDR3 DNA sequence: TGTGCCAGCTCACCGACAGGGGACAGTAATGGGGGCGAGCAGTACTTC. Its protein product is CASSPTGDSNGGEQYF.

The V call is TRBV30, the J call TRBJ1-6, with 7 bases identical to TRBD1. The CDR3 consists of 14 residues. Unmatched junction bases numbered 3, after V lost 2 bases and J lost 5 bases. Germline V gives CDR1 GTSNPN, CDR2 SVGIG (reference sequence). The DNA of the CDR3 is TGTGCCTGGAGTTCTGGACAGGATAATTCACCCCTCCACTTT. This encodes CAWSSGQDNSPLHF.

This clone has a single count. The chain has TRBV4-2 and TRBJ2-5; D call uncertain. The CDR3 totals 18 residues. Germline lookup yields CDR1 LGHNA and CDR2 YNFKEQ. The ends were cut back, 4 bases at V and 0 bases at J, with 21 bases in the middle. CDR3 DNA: TGTGCCAGCAGCCCTGCTCTCCTGGGCCCGCGAGACCAAGAGACCCAGTACTTC. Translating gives CASSPALLGPRDQETQYF.

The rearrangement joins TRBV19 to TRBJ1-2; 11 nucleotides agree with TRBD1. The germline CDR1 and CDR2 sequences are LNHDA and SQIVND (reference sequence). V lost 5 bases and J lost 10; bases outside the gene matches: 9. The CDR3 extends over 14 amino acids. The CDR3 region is CASSPGQGVKIYTF. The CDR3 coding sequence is TGTGCCAGTAGTCCGGGACAGGGGGTGAAAATCTACACCTTC.

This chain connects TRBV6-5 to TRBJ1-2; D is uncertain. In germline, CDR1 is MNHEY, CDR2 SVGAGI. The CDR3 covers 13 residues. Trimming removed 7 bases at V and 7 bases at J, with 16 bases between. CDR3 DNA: TGTGCCAGCACCCGAACGGGTCCTTTTGGCTACACCTTC. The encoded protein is CASTRTGPFGYTF.

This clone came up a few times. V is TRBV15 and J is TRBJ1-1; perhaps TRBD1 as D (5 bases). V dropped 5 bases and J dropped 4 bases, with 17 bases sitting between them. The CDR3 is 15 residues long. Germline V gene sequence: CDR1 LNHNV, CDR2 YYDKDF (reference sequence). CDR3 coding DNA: TGTGCCACCAGCCCTGGGGGGGAGAGCGGCACTGAAGCTTTCTTT. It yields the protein CATSPGGESGTEAFF.

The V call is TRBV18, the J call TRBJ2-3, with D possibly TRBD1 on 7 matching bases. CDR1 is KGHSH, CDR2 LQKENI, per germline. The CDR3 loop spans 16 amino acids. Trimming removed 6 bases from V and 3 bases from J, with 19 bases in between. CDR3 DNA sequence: TGTGCCAGCTCCCCCTGGACAGGAGGAGGGACAGATACGCAGTATTTT. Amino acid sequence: CASSPWTGGGTDTQYF.

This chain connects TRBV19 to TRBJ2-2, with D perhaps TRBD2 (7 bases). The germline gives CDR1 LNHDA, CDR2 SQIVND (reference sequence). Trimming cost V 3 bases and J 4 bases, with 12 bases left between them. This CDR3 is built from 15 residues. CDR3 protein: CASSMGRGGTGELFF. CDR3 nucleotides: TGTGCCAGTAGTATGGGAAGGGGGGGCACCGGGGAGCTGTTTTTT.

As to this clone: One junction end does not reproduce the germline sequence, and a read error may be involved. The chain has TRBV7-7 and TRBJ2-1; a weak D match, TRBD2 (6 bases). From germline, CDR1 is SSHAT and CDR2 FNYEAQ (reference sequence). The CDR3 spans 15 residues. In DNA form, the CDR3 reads TGTGCTAGCAGCCGGGGAGCCCGTGCCGGGAGCGAGCAGTTCTTC. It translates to CASSRGARAGSEQFF.

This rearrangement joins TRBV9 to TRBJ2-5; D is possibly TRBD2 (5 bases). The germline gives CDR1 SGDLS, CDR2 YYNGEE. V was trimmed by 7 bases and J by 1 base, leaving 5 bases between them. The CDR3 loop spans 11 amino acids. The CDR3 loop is CASGSQETQYF. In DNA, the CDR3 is TGTGCCAGCGGGAGCCAAGAGACCCAGTACTTC.

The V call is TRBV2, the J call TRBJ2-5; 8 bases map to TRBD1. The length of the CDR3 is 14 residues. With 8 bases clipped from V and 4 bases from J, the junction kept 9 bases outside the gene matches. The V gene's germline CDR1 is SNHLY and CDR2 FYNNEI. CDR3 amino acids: CASLSQGGGETQYF. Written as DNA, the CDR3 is TGTGCCAGCCTTTCACAGGGGGGAGGAGAGACCCAGTACTTC.

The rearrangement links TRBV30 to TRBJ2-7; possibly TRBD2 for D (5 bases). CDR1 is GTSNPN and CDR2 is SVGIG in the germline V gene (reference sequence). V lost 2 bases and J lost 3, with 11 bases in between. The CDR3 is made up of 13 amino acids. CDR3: CAWSKLASYEQYF. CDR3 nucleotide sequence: TGTGCCTGGAGTAAGCTAGCCAGCTACGAGCAGTACTTC.

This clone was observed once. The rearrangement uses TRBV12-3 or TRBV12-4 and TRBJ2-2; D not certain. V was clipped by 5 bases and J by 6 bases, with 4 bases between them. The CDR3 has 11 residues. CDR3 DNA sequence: TGTGCCAGCAGTGAGGCCGGGGAGCTGTTTTTT. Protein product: CASSEAGELFF.

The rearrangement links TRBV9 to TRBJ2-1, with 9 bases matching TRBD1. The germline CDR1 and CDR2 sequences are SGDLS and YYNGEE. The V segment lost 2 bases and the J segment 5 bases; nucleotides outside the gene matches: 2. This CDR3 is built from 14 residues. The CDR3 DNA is TGTGCCAGCAGCGTCGGGACAGGGAACAATGAGCAGTTCTTC. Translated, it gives CASSVGTGNNEQFF.

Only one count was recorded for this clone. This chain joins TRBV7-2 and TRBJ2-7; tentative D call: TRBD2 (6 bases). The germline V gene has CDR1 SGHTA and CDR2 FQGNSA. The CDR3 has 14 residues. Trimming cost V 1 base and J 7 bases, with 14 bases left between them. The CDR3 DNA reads TGTGCCAGCAGCTTAGGCGGAGGGATCCTTGAGCAGTACTTC. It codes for CASSLGGGILEQYF.